The 32 T cell receptor beta chains listed next were all sequenced from one sample in a study of human T cells and chemical hapten exposure. TCRdb recomputed calls from the RACE reads with MiXCR, one row per CDR3 protein. Of 85,000 to 100,000 distinct CDR3 sequences listed, roughly 12% are singletons. The time point denotes: patch test 1, 2 weeks after DPC sensitization. Treatment given: therapeutic diphenylcyclopropenone sensitization with weekly scalp DPC. The sequencing used whole blood, collected in connection with sensitization to the hapten diphenylcyclopropenone (DPC). The receptors come from a woman between 35 and 50 years old with alopecia areata. Some clones in this sample may be carry-over from other donors' samples.

J is TRBJ1-4 and V is TRBV19, with D tentatively TRBD1 (6 bases). Looked up from germline, CDR1 is LNHDA and CDR2 is SQIVND (reference sequence). V lost 9 bases, J lost 6 bases, and 17 bases lay in between. This CDR3 region has 14 residues. CDR3 region: CASVGVQGYEKLFF. The CDR3 DNA sequence: TGTGCCAGCGTGGGGGTACAGGGCTATGAAAAACTGTTTTTT.

This clonotype was counted only a few times. The chain employs TRBV4-3 and TRBJ2-7, with D tentatively TRBD2 (5 bases). The CDR3 extends over 13 amino acids. The V and J ends lost 4 bases and 6 bases respectively, with 13 bases between them. Germline values: CDR1 LGHNA, CDR2 YSLEER. CDR3 sequence (DNA): TGCGCCAGCAGCCGCCTTGGCAGCGGCGAGCAGTACTTC. This gives the protein CASSRLGSGEQYF.

This chain joins TRBV7-2 and TRBJ2-1; the match to TRBD2 covers 9 bases. The junction had 4 bases not matched to a gene; V was cut back by 3 bases and J by 4 bases. This CDR3 contains 15 residues. CDR1 and CDR2 from the germline V gene are SGHTA and FQGNSA. This chain's CDR3 is CASSLSSGRYNEQFF. CDR3 DNA: TGTGCCAGCAGCTTGTCAAGCGGGAGGTACAATGAGCAGTTCTTC.

This clonotype was seen only a few times. This chain uses TRBV6-2 or TRBV6-3 with TRBJ2-2, with 15 bases matching TRBD2. V lost 7 bases to trimming and J lost 1 base; unmatched junction nucleotides: 10. Looked up from germline, CDR1 is MNHEY and CDR2 is SVGEGT. The CDR3 covers 19 residues. Here the CDR3 DNA reads TGTGCCAGCACCACGCAGGGACTAGCGGGAGGACTGAACACCGGGGAGCTGTTTTTT. As protein: CASTTQGLAGGLNTGELFF.

This clonotype has at least ten counts. This chain connects TRBV6-5 to TRBJ2-7; D unresolved. Germline lookup yields CDR1 MNHEY and CDR2 SVGAGI. The CDR3 is 14 residues long. The V end was cut by 6 bases, the J end by 2 bases, with 14 bases between. As DNA, the CDR3 is TGTGCCAGCAGCCCCGTCCCCGGCCCCTACGAGCAGTACTTC. As protein: CASSPVPGPYEQYF.

The J gene is TRBJ1-5, the V gene TRBV29-1, with 8 bases fitting TRBD1. Germline V gene lookup returns CDR1 SQVTM and CDR2 ANQGSEA. After removal of 6 bases from V and 8 bases from J, the junction contained 6 bases not matched to a gene. The CDR3 consists of 12 residues. The CDR3 sequence: CSVVKTGEPQHF. In DNA, the CDR3 is TGCAGCGTCGTCAAGACAGGGGAGCCCCAGCATTTT.

The chain is built from TRBV7-8 and TRBJ2-3, with D possibly being TRBD1 or TRBD2 (6 bases each). The V gene's germline CDR1 is SGHVS and CDR2 FQNEAQ. Trimming shortened V by 1 base and J by 0 bases, and 11 bases separated the two germline ends. The CDR3 length is 16 residues. The CDR3 region has the DNA TGTGCCAGCAGCTTAGGAGGGGGGACTAGCACAGATACGCAGTATTTT. Its translation is CASSLGGGTSTDTQYF.

In this sample, this clonotype turned up many times. Here the CDR3 DNA reads TGTGCCAGCAGCCCTTCCTTAGCGGGACGCCAAGAGACCCAGTACTTC. Translation gives CASSPSLAGRQETQYF. The chain couples TRBV7-3 to TRBJ2-5; TRBD2 matches 8 bases. The CDR3 extends over 16 amino acids. With 5 bases clipped from V and 1 base from J, the junction kept 9 bases outside the gene matches. From germline, CDR1 is SGHTA and CDR2 FQGTGA.

This clonotype was found many times. The J gene is TRBJ2-2, the V gene TRBV5-5; 10 bases match TRBD2. The CDR3 is made up of 16 amino acids. Germline CDR1 is SGHKS and CDR2 is YYEKEE (reference sequence). The J segment lost 3 bases and the V segment lost 1 base, leaving 3 bases of the junction unmatched. Here the CDR3 DNA reads TGTGCCAGCAGCTTGCTAGCGGGAGAGTACACCGGGGAGCTGTTTTTT. As protein: CASSLLAGEYTGELFF.

The chain combines TRBV4-3 with TRBJ2-2, with D unresolved. The V gene's germline CDR1 is LGHNA and CDR2 YSLEER. This CDR3 region has 18 residues. Trimming took off 1 base at V and 0 bases at J, with 15 bases between the two ends. This CDR3 is CASSQGAGPIPNTGELFF. CDR3 DNA: TGCGCCAGCAGCCAAGGAGCAGGCCCGATCCCGAACACCGGGGAGCTGTTTTTT.

This sequence joins TRBV6-2 or TRBV6-3 and TRBJ2-5; 7 bases are shared with TRBD2. CDR3 length: 16 amino acids. Unmatched junction bases numbered 5, after V lost 0 bases and J lost 1 base. Germline CDR1 MNHEY, CDR2 SVGEGT. The DNA of the CDR3 is TGTGCCAGCAGTTACTCCCCAAGCGGGACCCAAGAGACCCAGTACTTC. It encodes CASSYSPSGTQETQYF.

The chain uses TRBV28 and TRBJ2-5; D is possibly TRBD2 (5 bases). With 6 bases removed from V and 10 bases from J, the gap between germline ends came to 12 bases. The germline CDR1 and CDR2 sequences are MDHEN and SYDVKM. The CDR3 contains 11 residues. This CDR3 reads CASSNYGDQYF. CDR3 coding DNA: TGTGCCAGCAGCAATTACGGGGACCAGTACTTC.

This clonotype showed up many times. The chain has TRBV21-1 and TRBJ1-6; the table's D call, TRBD1, was not checked against the DNA. TRBV21-1 is a pseudogene locus. The CDR3 loop spans 19 amino acids. The CDR3 DNA sequence: TGTGCCAGCAGCAAAGTCACAGGGGGCGTTAGACAGATTAATTCACCCCTCCACTTT. It is translated as CASSKVTGGVRQINSPLHF.

This clonotype turned up a few times. The rearrangement links TRBV5-6 to TRBJ1-5; D is ambiguous. V was trimmed by 1 base and J by 0 bases, leaving 8 bases between them. The CDR3 consists of 15 residues. The germline CDR1 and CDR2 sequences are SGHDT and YYEEEE. CDR3 sequence (DNA): TGTGCCAGCAGCTTGAACAGTGATAGCAATCAGCCCCAGCATTTT. Protein: CASSLNSDSNQPQHF.

This clonotype was observed at least ten times. The chain has TRBV6-2 or TRBV6-3 and TRBJ2-2; 8 bases line up with TRBD2. Germline CDR1 MNHEY, CDR2 SVGEGT. Germline trimming cut 4 bases from V and 6 bases from J; bases unmatched to any gene: 7. The CDR3 loop spans 15 amino acids. The CDR3 DNA reads as TGTGCCAGCAGTTGGTTCAGCGGGAGTGCCGGGGAGCTGTTTTTT. It translates to CASSWFSGSAGELFF.

The chain uses TRBV7-6 and TRBJ2-2; D is uncertain. CDR1 and CDR2 (germline): SGHVS, FNYEAQ. CDR3 size: 14 residues. Trimming stripped 1 base from V and 3 bases from J, with 6 bases between. CDR3 bases: TGTGCCAGCAGCTTAGGGTTTGACACCGGGGAGCTGTTTTTT. This gives the protein CASSLGFDTGELFF.

The V call is TRBV29-1, the J call TRBJ2-7; 10 nucleotides align to TRBD2. This CDR3 is 12 amino acids long. From germline, CDR1 is SQVTM and CDR2 ANQGSEA. V dropped 3 bases and J dropped 6; count of bases not matched to a gene: 2. CDR3 amino acids: CSVDQREGEQYF. CDR3 DNA: TGCAGCGTTGACCAGCGGGAGGGCGAGCAGTACTTC.

This chain links TRBV6-6 with TRBJ2-7; D gene unclear. Germline V gene sequence: CDR1 MNHNY, CDR2 SVGAGI (reference sequence). Trimming cost V 5 bases and J 4 bases, with 18 bases left between them. The CDR3 has 15 residues. This chain's CDR3 is CASSLLVPRPYEQYF. The CDR3 DNA follows: TGTGCCAGCAGTCTCTTGGTCCCCCGGCCTTACGAGCAGTACTTC.

This clonotype was seen a handful of times. The V and J genes are TRBV2 and TRBJ1-6; no definite D call. The V end lost 6 bases, the J end lost 2 bases, and 8 bases lay between the germline ends. Germline CDR1 and CDR2: SNHLY and FYNNEI. The CDR3 has 14 amino acids. Here the CDR3 DNA reads TGTGCCAGCAGGGATGACACCTATAATTCACCCCTCCACTTT. Amino acids: CASRDDTYNSPLHF.

This clonotype was detected many times. This chain uses TRBV7-8 with TRBJ2-1; 12 bases are a match to TRBD2. Germline CDR1 reads SGHVS; CDR2 reads FQNEAQ. The junction had 3 bases not matched to a gene; V was cut back by 5 bases and J by 13 bases. The CDR3 extends over 12 amino acids. Here the CDR3 DNA reads TGTGCCAGCAGCGCGACTAGCGGGAGACAGTTCTTC. The encoded protein is CASSATSGRQFF.

V usage is TRBV28 and J usage is TRBJ2-2, with TRBD1 as a possible D gene (6 bases). This CDR3 contains 13 residues. Between the trimmed V and J ends, which lost 7 bases and 0 bases, there was a span of 6 bases. CDR1 MDHEN and CDR2 SYDVKM come from the germline V gene. CDR3 protein: CASNRANTGELFF. CDR3 in DNA: TGTGCCAGCAACAGGGCGAACACCGGGGAGCTGTTTTTT.

This clonotype was observed many times. The chain uses TRBV6-2 or TRBV6-3 and TRBJ2-7; tentatively, D is TRBD1 or TRBD2 (6 bases each). Per the germline V gene, CDR1 is MNHEY and CDR2 is SVGEGT. The CDR3 covers 15 residues. Trimming pared 6 bases from V and 4 bases from J, leaving 19 bases between. CDR3: CASRRGGGVMYEQYF. The CDR3 region has the DNA TGTGCCAGCAGACGAGGAGGGGGAGTGATGTACGAGCAGTACTTC.

This clonotype was counted many times. The rearrangement uses TRBV21-1 and TRBJ2-1; TRBD2 reflects the table's D call only, with no check against the DNA. TRBV21-1 is a pseudogene. This CDR3 region has 21 residues. CDR3 coding DNA: TGTGCCAGCACCCCGGCAGCTAGCGGGAGCCCCGGCGGTGGGTCCTACAATGAGCAGTTCTTC. This translates into CASTPAASGSPGGGSYNEQFF.

This clonotype has just a few counts. The V gene is TRBV7-9, the J gene TRBJ2-5; possible D gene TRBD2, 6 bases. Germline CDR1 is SEHNR and CDR2 is FQNEAQ (reference sequence). The V end lost 4 bases, the J end lost 0 bases, and 9 bases lay between the germline ends. The CDR3 runs to 14 residues. The CDR3 spells CASSWAGNQETQYF. CDR3 in DNA: TGTGCCAGCAGCTGGGCGGGGAACCAAGAGACCCAGTACTTC. The full variable domain, with the rest looked up from reference TRBV7-9 and TRBJ2-5, is DTGVSQNPRHKITKRGQNVTFRCDPISEHNRLYWYRQTLGQGPEFLTYFQNEAQLEKSRLLSDRFSAERPKGSFSTLEIQRTEQGDSAMYLCASSWAGNQETQYFGPGTRLLVL.

This clonotype was found a few times. The chain employs TRBV20-1 and TRBJ2-7, with D tentatively TRBD1 or TRBD2 (5 bases each). The CDR3 consists of 13 residues. Germline V lookup: CDR1 DFQATT, CDR2 SNEGSKA (reference sequence). V was trimmed by 5 bases and J by 2 bases, leaving 13 bases between them. The CDR3 region has the DNA TGCAGTGCTCCGGGGCTCCGGCCCTACGAGCAGTACTTC. This codes for CSAPGLRPYEQYF.

There are many counts of this clonotype. Here the CDR3 DNA reads TGTGCCAGCAGCTCGCCACGACAGGGGATGGAGACCCAGTACTTC. Protein product: CASSSPRQGMETQYF. The rearrangement joins TRBV5-6 to TRBJ2-5; 8 positions agree with TRBD1. Germline CDR1 is SGHDT and CDR2 is YYEEEE. The CDR3 is 15 amino acids. The V segment lost 3 bases and the J segment 5 bases; nucleotides outside the gene matches: 9.

The gene calls are TRBV19 and TRBJ2-3, with D perhaps matching TRBD1 (6 bases). The germline gives CDR1 LNHDA, CDR2 SQIVND (reference sequence). Trimming took 8 bases from V and 0 from J, leaving 9 bases between them. The CDR3 is made up of 13 amino acids. CDR3 residues: CASADRSTDTQYF. The CDR3, as DNA: TGTGCCAGTGCGGACAGAAGCACAGATACGCAGTATTTT.

About this clonotype: One end of the junction fails to match germline, which may point to a read error. For the CDR3, the DNA is TGTGCCGGCAGGGAAAAGGGGGGTAATGAAAAACTGTTTTTT. It specifies CAGREKGGNEKLFF. J is TRBJ1-4 and V is TRBV13; D may be TRBD1 (6 bases). This CDR3 is built from 14 residues. The V gene's germline CDR1 is PRHDT and CDR2 FYEKMQ (reference sequence).

This clonotype was counted between two and nine times. The chain uses TRBV12-3 or TRBV12-4 and TRBJ1-1, with a weak D call TRBD1 (5 bases). This CDR3 has 15 residues. V shed 6 bases and J shed 4 bases, with 18 bases lying between them. CDR3 bases: TGTGCCAGCAGGCTTGGGGCCATGTGGGCCACTGAAGCTTTCTTT. Residues: CASRLGAMWATEAFF.

A remark on this clonotype: Mismatch with germline at one junction end may stem from a read error. J is TRBJ2-7 and V is TRBV12-3 or TRBV12-4; D possibly matches TRBD1 or TRBD2 (6 bases each). This CDR3 comprises 15 residues. In DNA, the CDR3 is TGTGCCAGCAGTTCCCGGGGGCAACTCTCCTTCGAGCAGTACTTC. Its translation: CASSSRGQLSFEQYF.

This clonotype was seen a handful of times. Written as DNA, the CDR3 is TGTGCCAGCAGCGACGGGACAGGGATTAAGCGGGAGGGCGTGCATGAGCAGTTCTTC. Encoded protein: CASSDGTGIKREGVHEQFF. The gene calls are TRBV7-9 and TRBJ2-1; weak D call: TRBD2 (10 bases). Trimming removed 5 bases at V and 8 bases at J, with 31 bases between. Germline V gene data show CDR1 as SEHNR and CDR2 as FQNEAQ (reference sequence). The CDR3 is 19 amino acids.

The table lists this clonotype with many counts. V and J are TRBV20-1 and TRBJ2-3; D is ambiguous. Germline V gene lookup returns CDR1 DFQATT and CDR2 SNEGSKA (reference sequence). The CDR3 runs to 14 residues. Trimming removed 6 bases from V and 5 bases from J, with 18 bases in between. In DNA, the CDR3 is TGCAGTGCCATTAACCGGGCCGCCCGAGATACGCAGTATTTT. Translation gives CSAINRAARDTQYF.